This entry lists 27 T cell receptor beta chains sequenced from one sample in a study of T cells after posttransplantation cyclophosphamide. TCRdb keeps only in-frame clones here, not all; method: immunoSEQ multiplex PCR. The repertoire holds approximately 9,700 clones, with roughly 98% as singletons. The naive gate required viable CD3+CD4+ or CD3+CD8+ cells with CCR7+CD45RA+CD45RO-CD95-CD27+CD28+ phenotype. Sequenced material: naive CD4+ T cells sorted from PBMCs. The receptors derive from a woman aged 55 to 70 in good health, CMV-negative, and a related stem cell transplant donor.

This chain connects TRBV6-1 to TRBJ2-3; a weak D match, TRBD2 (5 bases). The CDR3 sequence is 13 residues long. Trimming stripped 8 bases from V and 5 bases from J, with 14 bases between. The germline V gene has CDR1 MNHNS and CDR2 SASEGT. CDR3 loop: CASRGIGQDTQYF. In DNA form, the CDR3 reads TGTGCCAGCCGGGGTATAGGGCAAGATACGCAGTATTTT.

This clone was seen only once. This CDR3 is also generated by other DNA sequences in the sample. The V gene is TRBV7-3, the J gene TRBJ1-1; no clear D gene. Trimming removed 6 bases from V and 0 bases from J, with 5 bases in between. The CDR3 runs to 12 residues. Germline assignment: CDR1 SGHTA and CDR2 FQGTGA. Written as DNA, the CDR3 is TGTGCCAGCAGTGGCTTGAACACTGAAGCTTTCTTT. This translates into CASSGLNTEAFF.

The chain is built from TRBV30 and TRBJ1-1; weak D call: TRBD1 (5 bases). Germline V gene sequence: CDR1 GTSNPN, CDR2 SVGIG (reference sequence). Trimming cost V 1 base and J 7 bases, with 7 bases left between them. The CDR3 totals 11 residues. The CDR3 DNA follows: TGTGCCTGGAGTGGGGGGGGTGAAGCTTTCTTT. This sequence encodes CAWSGGGEAFF.

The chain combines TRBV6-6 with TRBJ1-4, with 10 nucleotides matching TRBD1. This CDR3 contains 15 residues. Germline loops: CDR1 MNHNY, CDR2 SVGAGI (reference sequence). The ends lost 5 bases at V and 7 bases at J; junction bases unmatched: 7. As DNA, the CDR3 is TGTGCCAGCAGTCGGGGGGACAGGGGAGGTGAAAAACTGTTTTTT. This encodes CASSRGDRGGEKLFF.

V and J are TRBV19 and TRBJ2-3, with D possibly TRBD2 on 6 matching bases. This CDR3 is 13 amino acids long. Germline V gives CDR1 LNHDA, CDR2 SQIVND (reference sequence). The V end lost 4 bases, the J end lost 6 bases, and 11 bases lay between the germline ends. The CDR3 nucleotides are TGTGCCAGTAGTACCGGAGGGCCGGATACGCAGTATTTT. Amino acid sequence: CASSTGGPDTQYF.

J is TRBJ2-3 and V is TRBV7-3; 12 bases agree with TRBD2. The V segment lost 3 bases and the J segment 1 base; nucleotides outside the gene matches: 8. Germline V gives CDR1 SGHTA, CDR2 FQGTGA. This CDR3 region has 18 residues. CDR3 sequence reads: CASSLTVRTSGGTDTQYF. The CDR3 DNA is TGTGCCAGCAGCTTGACAGTAAGGACTAGCGGGGGCACAGATACGCAGTATTTT.

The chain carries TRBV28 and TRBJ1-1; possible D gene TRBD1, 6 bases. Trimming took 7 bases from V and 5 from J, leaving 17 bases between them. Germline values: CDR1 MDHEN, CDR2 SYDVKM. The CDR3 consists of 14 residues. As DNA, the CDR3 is TGTGCCAGCACCCCCGTGGGGGCCAGGACTGAAGCTTTCTTT. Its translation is CASTPVGARTEAFF.

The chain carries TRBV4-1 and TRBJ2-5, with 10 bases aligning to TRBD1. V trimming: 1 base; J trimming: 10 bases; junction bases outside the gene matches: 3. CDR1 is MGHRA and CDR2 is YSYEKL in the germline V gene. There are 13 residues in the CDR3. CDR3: CASSQVTGGDQYF. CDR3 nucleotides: TGCGCCAGCAGCCAAGTGACAGGGGGCGACCAGTACTTC.

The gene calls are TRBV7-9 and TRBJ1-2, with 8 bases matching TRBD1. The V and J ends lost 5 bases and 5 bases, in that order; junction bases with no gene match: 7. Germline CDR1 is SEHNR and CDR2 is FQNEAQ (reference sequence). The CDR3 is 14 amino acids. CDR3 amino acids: CASSPRTGSYGYTF. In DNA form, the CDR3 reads TGTGCCAGCAGCCCGCGGACAGGGAGTTATGGCTACACCTTC.

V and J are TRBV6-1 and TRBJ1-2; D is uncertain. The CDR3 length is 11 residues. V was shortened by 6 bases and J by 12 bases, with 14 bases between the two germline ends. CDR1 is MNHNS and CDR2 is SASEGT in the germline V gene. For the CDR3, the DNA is TGTGCCAGCAGCGGAGGAGGCGGCAACACCTTC. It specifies CASSGGGGNTF.

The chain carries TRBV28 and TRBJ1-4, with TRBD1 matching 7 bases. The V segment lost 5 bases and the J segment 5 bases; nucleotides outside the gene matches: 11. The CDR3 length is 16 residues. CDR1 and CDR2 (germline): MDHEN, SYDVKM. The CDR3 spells CASSPTTWDRNEKLFF. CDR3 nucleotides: TGTGCCAGCAGTCCAACGACCTGGGACAGAAATGAAAAACTGTTTTTT.

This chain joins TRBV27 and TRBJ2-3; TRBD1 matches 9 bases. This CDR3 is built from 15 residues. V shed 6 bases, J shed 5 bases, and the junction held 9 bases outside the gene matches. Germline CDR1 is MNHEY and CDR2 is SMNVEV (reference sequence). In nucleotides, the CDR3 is TGTGCCAGCAGCTCGTTCGGACAGGGGCTAGATACGCAGTATTTT. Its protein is CASSSFGQGLDTQYF.

The CDR3 spells CASGIDRGLEKLFF. The CDR3 DNA reads TGTGCCAGCGGAATAGACAGGGGCCTTGAAAAACTGTTTTTT. V gene TRBV6-5 combines with J gene TRBJ1-4; 8 bases fit TRBD1. Germline V CDR1 and CDR2: MNHEY, SVGAGI. V shed 8 bases, J shed 7 bases, and the junction held 9 bases outside the gene matches. The CDR3 length is 14 residues.

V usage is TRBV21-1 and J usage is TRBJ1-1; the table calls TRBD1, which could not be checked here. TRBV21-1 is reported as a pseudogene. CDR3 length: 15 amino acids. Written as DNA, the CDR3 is TGTGCCAGCAGCCCCCGACAGGGGGCAGGCACTGAAGCTTTCTTT. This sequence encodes CASSPRQGAGTEAFF.

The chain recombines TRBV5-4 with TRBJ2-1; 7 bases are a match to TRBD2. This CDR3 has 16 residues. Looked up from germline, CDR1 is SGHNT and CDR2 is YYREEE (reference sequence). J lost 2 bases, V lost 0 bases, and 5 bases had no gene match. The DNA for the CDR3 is TGTGCCAGCAGCTTGGCAACGGGAGGTCCCTACAATGAGCAGTTCTTC. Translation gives CASSLATGGPYNEQFF.

The CDR3 loop is CASSPSRGRGWGYGYTF. The CDR3 DNA sequence: TGTGCCAGCAGTCCCTCCCGGGGCAGGGGATGGGGCTATGGCTACACCTTC. The J gene is TRBJ1-2, the V gene TRBV5-4, with D maybe TRBD1 (6 bases). In germline, CDR1 is SGHNT, CDR2 YYREEE (reference sequence). Trimming cost V 5 bases and J 4 bases, with 24 bases left between them. This CDR3 contains 17 residues. Supplemented by reference TRBV5-4 and TRBJ1-2, the full variable domain reads ETGVTQSPTHLIKTRGQQVTLRCSSQSGHNTVSWYQQALGQGPQFIFQYYREEENGRGNFPPRFSGLQFPNYSSELNVNALELDDSALYLCASSPSRGRGWGYGYTFGSGTRLTVV.

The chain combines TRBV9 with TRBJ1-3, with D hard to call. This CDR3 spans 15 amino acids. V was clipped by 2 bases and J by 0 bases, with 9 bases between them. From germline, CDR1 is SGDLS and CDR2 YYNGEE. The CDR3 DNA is TGTGCCAGCAGCGTTTCACGGTCCTCTGGAAACACCATATATTTT. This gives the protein CASSVSRSSGNTIYF.

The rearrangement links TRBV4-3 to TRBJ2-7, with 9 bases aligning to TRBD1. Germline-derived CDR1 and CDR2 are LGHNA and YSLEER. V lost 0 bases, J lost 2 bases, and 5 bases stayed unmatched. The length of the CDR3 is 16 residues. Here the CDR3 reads CASSQDPGQGAYEQYF. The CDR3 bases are TGCGCCAGCAGCCAAGATCCGGGACAGGGCGCCTACGAGCAGTACTTC.

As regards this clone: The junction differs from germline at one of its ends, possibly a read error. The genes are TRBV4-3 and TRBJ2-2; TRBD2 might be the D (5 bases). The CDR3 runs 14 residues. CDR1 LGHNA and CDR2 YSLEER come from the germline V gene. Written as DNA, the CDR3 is TGCGCCAGCAGCCAAGATCCGGAACACCGGGGAGCTGTTTTT. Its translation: CASSQDPEHRGAVF.

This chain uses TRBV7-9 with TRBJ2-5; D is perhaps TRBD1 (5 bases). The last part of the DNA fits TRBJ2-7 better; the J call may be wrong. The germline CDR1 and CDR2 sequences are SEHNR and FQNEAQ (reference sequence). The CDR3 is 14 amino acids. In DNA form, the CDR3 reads TGTGCCAGCAGCTTAGGTGGACAACCCTACGAGCAGTACTTC. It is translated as CASSLGGQPYEQYF.

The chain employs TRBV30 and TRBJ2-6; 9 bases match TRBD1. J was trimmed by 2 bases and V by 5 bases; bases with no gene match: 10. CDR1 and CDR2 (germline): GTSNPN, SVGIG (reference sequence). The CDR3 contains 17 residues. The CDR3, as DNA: TGTGCCTGGGGATTGGACAGGGGTAGGCCTGGGGCCAACGTCCTGACTTTC. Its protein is CAWGLDRGRPGANVLTF.

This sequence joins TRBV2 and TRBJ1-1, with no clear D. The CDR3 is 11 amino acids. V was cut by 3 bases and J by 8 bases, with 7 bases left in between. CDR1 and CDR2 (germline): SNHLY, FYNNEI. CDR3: CASSDPGEAFF. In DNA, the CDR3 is TGTGCCAGCAGTGATCCGGGGGAAGCTTTCTTT.

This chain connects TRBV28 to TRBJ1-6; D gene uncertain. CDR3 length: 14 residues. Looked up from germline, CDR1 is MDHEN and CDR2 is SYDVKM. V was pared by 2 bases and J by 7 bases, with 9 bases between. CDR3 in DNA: TGTGCCAGCAGTTTAACGGGTTTGAATTCACCCCTCCACTTT. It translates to CASSLTGLNSPLHF.

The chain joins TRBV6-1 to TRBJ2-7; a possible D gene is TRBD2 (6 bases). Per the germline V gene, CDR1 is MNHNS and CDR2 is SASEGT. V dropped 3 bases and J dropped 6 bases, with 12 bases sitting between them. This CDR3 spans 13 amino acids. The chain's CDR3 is CASSEGGMGEQYF. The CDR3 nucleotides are TGTGCCAGCAGTGAGGGCGGGATGGGCGAGCAGTACTTC.

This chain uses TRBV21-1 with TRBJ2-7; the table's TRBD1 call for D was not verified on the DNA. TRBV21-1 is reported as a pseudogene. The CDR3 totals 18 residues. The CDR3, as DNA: TGTGCCAGCGCGAAGGGACAGGGGGTCCCATTACCAACCTACGAGCAGTACGTC. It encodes CASAKGQGVPLPTYEQYV.

CDR3 sequence reads: CASSLGGGGADTQYF. The DNA of the CDR3 is TGCGCCAGCAGCTTGGGTGGCGGGGGGGCAGATACGCAGTATTTT. The chain links TRBV5-1 to TRBJ2-3, with 9 bases lining up with TRBD2. J gave up 4 bases and V 0 bases, and 3 bases lay outside the gene matches. The CDR3 loop spans 15 amino acids. Per germline, CDR1 SGHRS and CDR2 YFSETQ.

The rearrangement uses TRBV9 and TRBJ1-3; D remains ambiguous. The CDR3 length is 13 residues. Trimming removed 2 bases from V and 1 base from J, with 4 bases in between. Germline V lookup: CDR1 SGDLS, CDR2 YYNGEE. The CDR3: CASSVESGNTIYF. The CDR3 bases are TGTGCCAGCAGCGTTGAGTCTGGAAACACCATATATTTT.